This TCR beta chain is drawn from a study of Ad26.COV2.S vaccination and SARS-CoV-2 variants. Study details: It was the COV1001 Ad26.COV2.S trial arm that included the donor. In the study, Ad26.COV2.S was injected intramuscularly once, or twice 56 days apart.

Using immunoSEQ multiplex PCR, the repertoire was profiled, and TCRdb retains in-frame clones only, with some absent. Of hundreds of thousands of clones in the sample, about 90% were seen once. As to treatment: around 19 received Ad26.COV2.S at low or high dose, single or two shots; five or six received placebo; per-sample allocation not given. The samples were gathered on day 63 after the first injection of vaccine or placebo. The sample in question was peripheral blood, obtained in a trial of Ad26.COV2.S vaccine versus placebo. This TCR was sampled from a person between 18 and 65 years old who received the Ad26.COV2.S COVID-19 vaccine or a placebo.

CDR3 in DNA: TGCAGCGTGGGAACCGGGACAGGGGTGTACGAGCAGTACTTC. Amino acids: CSVGTGTGVYEQYF. The rearrangement links TRBV29-1 to TRBJ2-7; TRBD1 matches at 10 bases. The CDR3 totals 14 residues. Trimming removed 6 bases from V and 4 bases from J; junction bases left unmatched: 9. CDR1 is SQVTM and CDR2 is ANQGSEA in the germline V gene.